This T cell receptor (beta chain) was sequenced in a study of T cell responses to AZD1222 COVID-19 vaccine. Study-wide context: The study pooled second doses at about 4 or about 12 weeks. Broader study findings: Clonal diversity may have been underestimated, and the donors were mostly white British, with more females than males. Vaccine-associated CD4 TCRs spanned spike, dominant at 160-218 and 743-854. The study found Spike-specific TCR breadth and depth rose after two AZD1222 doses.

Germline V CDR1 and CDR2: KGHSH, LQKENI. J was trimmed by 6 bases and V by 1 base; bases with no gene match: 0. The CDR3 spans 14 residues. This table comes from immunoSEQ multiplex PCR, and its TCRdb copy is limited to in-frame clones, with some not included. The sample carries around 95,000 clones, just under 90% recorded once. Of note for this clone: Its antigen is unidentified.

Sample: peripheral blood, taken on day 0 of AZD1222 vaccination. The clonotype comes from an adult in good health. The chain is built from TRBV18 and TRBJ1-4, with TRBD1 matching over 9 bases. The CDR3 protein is CASSPRQGDEKLFF. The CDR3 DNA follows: TGTGCCAGCTCACCACGACAGGGGGATGAAAAACTGTTTTTT.